The T cell receptor beta chain described here comes from a study of blood T cell repertoires in COVID-19. This clone has only one observation. Germline V gene sequence: CDR1 SGHNT, CDR2 YYREEE (reference sequence). CDR3 size: 13 residues. V was pared by 6 bases and J by 8 bases, with 14 bases between. The table came from immunoSEQ multiplex PCR; TCRdb's copy has only in-frame clones and leaves some out. The sample carries hundreds of thousands of clones, around 90% recorded once. This TCR came from a man aged 18 to 35 with active or convalescent COVID-19. The sequenced sample was peripheral blood. This rearrangement joins TRBV5-4 to TRBJ2-2; a weak D match, TRBD1 (6 bases). The CDR3 spells CASIDDRRGELFF. The CDR3 bases are TGTGCCAGCATCGACGACAGGCGGGGGGAGCTGTTTTTT.